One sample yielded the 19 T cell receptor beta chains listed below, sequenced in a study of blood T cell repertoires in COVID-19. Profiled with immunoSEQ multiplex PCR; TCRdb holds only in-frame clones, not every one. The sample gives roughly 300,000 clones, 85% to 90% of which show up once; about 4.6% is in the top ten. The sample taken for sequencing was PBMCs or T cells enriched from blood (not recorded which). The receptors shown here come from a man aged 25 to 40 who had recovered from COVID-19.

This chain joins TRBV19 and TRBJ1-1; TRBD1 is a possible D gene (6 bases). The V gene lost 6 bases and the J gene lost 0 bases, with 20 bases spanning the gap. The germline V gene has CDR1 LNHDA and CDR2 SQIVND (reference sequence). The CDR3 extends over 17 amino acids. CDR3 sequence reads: CASRPPVSGQMNTEAFF. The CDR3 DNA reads TGTGCCAGTAGACCTCCCGTCTCGGGACAAATGAACACTGAAGCTTTCTTT.

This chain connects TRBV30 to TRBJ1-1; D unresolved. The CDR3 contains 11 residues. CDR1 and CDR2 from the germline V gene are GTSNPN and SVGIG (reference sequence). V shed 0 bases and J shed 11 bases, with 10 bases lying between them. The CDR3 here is CAWSVRAMAFF. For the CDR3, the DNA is TGTGCCTGGAGTGTGAGGGCGATGGCTTTCTTT.

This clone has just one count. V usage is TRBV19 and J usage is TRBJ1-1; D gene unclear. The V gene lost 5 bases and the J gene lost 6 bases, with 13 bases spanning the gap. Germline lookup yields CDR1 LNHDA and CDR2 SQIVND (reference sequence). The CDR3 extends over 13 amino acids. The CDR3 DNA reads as TGTGCCAGTAGTGCCAGGTTAGACCCTGAAGCTTTCTTT. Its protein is CASSARLDPEAFF.

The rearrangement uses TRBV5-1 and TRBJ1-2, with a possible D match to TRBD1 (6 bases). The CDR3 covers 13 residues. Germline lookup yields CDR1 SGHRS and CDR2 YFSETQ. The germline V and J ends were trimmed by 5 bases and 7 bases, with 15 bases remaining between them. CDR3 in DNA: TGCGCCAGCAGTGGGACACAGGATGCTGGCTACACCTTC. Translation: CASSGTQDAGYTF.

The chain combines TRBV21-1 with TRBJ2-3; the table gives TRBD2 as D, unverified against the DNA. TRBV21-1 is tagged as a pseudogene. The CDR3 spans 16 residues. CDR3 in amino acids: CASSKGVRRPTDTQYF. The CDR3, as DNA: TGTGCCAGCAGCAAAGGAGTAAGGAGACCCACAGATACGCAGTATTTT.

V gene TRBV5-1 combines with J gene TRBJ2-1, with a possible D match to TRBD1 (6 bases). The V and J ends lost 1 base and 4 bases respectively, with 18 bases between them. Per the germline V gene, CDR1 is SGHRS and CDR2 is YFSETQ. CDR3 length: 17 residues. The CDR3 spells CASSLTAGAPRYNEQFF. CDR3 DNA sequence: TGCGCCAGCAGCTTGACGGCAGGGGCCCCTCGATACAATGAGCAGTTCTTC.

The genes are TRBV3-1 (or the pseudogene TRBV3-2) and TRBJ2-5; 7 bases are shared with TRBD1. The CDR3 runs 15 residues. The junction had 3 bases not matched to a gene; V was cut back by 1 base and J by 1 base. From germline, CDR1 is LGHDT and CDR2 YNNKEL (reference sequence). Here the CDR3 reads CASSQGTGFQETQYF. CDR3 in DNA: TGTGCCAGCAGCCAAGGGACAGGATTCCAAGAGACCCAGTACTTC.

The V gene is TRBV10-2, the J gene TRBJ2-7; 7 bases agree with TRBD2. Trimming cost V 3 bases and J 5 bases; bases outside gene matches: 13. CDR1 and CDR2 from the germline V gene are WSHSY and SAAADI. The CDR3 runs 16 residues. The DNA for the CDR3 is TGCGCCAGCAGTGATAGTATTGCGGGAGATAGAAACGAGCAGTACTTC. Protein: CASSDSIAGDRNEQYF.

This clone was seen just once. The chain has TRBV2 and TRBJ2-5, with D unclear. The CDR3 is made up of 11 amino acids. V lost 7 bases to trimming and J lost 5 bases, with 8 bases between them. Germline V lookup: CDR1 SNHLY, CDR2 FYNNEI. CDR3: CASILSETQYF. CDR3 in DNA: TGTGCCAGCATCCTGAGCGAGACCCAGTACTTC.

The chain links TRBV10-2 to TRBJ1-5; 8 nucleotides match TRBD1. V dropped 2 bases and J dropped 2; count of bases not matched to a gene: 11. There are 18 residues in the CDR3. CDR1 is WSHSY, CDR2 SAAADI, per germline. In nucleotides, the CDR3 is TGCGCCAGCAGTGAGGAGGACAGGGCCAATTGGGGCAATCAGCCCCAGCATTTT. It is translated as CASSEEDRANWGNQPQHF.

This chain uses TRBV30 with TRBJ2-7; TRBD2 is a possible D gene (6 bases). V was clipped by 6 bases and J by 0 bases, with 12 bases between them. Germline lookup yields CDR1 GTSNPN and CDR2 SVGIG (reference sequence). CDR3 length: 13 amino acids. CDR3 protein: CACTGLSSYEQYF. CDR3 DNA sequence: TGTGCCTGCACGGGACTGAGCTCCTACGAGCAGTACTTC.

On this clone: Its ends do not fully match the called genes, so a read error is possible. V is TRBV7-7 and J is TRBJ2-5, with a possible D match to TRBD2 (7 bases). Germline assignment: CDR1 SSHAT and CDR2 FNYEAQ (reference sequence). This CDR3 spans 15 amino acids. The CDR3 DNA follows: TGTGCTAGCAGCTTACGGGGGGCCCCCCAAGAGACCCAGTACTTC. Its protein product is CASSLRGAPQETQYF.

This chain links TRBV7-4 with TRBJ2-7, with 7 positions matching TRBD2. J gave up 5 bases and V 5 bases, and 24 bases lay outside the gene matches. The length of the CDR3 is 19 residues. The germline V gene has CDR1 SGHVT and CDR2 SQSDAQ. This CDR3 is CASSPKSRVAGVILNEQYF. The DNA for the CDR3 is TGTGCCAGCAGCCCAAAGTCGAGGGTGGCGGGAGTGATCCTTAACGAGCAGTACTTC.

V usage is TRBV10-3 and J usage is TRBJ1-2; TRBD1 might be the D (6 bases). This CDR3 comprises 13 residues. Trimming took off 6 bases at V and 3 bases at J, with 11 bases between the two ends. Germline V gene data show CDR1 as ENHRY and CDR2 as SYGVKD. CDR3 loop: CAISPTGDYGYTF. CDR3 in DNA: TGTGCCATCAGCCCGACAGGAGACTATGGCTACACCTTC.

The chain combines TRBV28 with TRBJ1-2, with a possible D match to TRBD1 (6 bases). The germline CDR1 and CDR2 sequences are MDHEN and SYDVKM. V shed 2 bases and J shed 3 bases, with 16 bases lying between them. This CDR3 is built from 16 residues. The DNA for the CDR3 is TGTGCCAGCAGTTTACCGGGGGGGCGCGATGACTATGGCTACACCTTC. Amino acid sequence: CASSLPGGRDDYGYTF.

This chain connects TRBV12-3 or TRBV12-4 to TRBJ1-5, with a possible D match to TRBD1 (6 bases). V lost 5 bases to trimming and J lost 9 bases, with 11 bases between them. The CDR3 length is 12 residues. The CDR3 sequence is CASSPGHRPQHF. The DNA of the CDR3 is TGTGCCAGCAGTCCGGGACACCGGCCCCAGCATTTT.

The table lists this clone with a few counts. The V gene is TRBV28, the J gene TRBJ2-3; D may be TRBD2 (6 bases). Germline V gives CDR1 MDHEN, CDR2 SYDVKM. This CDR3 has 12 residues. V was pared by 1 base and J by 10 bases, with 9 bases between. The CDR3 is CASSLSRGSQYF. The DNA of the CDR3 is TGTGCCAGCAGTTTATCGCGGGGTTCGCAGTATTTT. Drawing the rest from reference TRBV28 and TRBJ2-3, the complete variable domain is DVKVTQSSRYLVKRTGEKVFLECVQDMDHENMFWYRQDPGLGLRLIYFSYDVKMKEKGDIPEGYSVSREKKERFSLILESASTNQTSMYLCASSLSRGSQYFGPGTRLTVL.

In DNA form, the CDR3 reads TGTGCCAGCAGCCAAGGTCGGTCCCGCTCCTACGAGCAGTACTTC. Translated, it gives CASSQGRSRSYEQYF. V usage is TRBV3-1 (or the pseudogene TRBV3-2) and J usage is TRBJ2-7; D is undetermined. The germline gives CDR1 LGHDT, CDR2 YNNKEL (reference sequence). The CDR3 runs to 15 residues. The V and J ends lost 1 base and 0 bases respectively, with 10 bases between them.

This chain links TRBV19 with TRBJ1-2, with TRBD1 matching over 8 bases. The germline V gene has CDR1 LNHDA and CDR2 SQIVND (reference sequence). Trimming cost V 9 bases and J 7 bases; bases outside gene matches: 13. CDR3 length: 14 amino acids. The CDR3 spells CASTTRDRLPGYTF. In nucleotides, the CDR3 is TGTGCCAGCACGACGAGGGACAGGTTACCTGGCTACACCTTC.